This T cell receptor beta chain was identified in a study of vaccination effects on CD4 cells after COVID-19. General observations from the study: Clones of infection and vaccine origin contracted markedly late after vaccination.

In the case of this clone: The antigen remains unidentified.

Antigen-specific CD4+ T cell clonotypes were called by their expansion after viral peptide-pool culture in ViraFEST. CD4+ T cell isolation took place after 10 days of culture. Two doses of either BNT162b2 or mRNA-1273 were given to each participant. Some 2.2 million PBMC per well received 10 IU/ml IL-2 and approximately 10 ug/ml peptides in culture. Fresh IL-2-containing medium replaced half the medium on days 3 and 7. CDR3 length equals 13 residues. V was trimmed by 6 bases and J by 4 bases, leaving 13 bases between them. Germline values: CDR1 KGHSH, CDR2 LQKENI. Sequenced by immunoSEQ multiplex PCR; TCRdb stores in-frame clones only, minus some. The sample lists some 35,000 clones; just under 85% were seen once.

The genes are TRBV18 and TRBJ2-7; D ambiguous. The source of this sequence is a human donor who received a COVID-19 vaccine. Some clones in this sample may be carry-over from other donors' samples. The source material was CD4+ T cells from PBMCs cultured with HCoV-NL63 spike peptides, sampled after COVID-19 vaccination. CDR3 bases: TGTGCCAGCTCCCCCAATCCGGGTTACGAGCAGTACGTC. Translating it yields CASSPNPGYEQYV.